Each of the 23 T cell receptor beta chains below was sequenced from the same sample in a study of blood T cells in healthy people across ages. Together with a sample-barcoded 5' primer, a J-beta primer mix was included in a second PCR lasting roughly 6 to 12 cycles. TCRdb re-called the 5' RACE reads through MiXCR, storing one row per CDR3 protein. In the table there are around 1,000,000 distinct CDR3 sequences, around 25% of which are singletons. The same data also contributed to another study, on T cells of mothers and their children.

Sequencing was performed on blood. These receptors originate from a girl aged 2-10 years in good health.

This clonotype showed up just a few times. The chain is built from TRBV7-2 and TRBJ2-6; D is unresolved. The germline V gene encodes CDR1 SGHTA and CDR2 FQGNSA. V dropped 5 bases and J dropped 4 bases, with 9 bases sitting between them. The CDR3 covers 14 residues. DNA of the CDR3: TGTGCCAGCAGCCTCCGCCCCGGGGCCAACGTCCTGACTTTC. Translated: CASSLRPGANVLTF.

The chain is built from TRBV28 and TRBJ2-4; D uncertain. Trimming left V 5 bases short and J 3 bases short, with 8 bases between. CDR1 is MDHEN, CDR2 SYDVKM, per germline. CDR3 length: 13 amino acids. The CDR3 sequence is CASSTPDKNIQYF. CDR3 sequence (DNA): TGTGCCAGCAGTACCCCCGACAAAAACATTCAGTACTTC.

The gene calls are TRBV29-1 and TRBJ2-3; D uncertain. CDR1 and CDR2 (germline): SQVTM, ANQGSEA. The V gene lost 3 bases and the J gene lost 6 bases, with 10 bases spanning the gap. There are 12 residues in the CDR3. The CDR3 bases are TGCAGCGTTGATACAGAATCCGATACGCAGTATTTT. Residues: CSVDTESDTQYF.

The V call is TRBV7-8, the J call TRBJ1-1; D may be TRBD1 (6 bases). The length of the CDR3 is 15 residues. V lost 6 bases and J lost 5, with 19 bases in between. Germline CDR1 SGHVS, CDR2 FQNEAQ. CDR3 region: CASRLSPGGMTEAFF. The CDR3 nucleotides read TGTGCCAGCAGGTTAAGTCCGGGGGGCATGACTGAAGCTTTCTTT.

This clonotype was seen only a few times. The CDR3, as DNA: TGTGCCAGCAGCCCTAGTTCAACTAATGAAAAACTGTTTTTT. This gives the protein CASSPSSTNEKLFF. The chain couples TRBV7-2 to TRBJ1-4; no reliable D call. CDR1 is SGHTA, CDR2 FQGNSA, per germline. The CDR3 has 14 amino acids. Between the trimmed V and J ends, which lost 5 bases and 0 bases, there was a span of 7 bases.

The chain employs TRBV9 and TRBJ1-2; a possible D gene is TRBD1 (6 bases). From germline, CDR1 is SGDLS and CDR2 YYNGEE. The V end was cut by 2 bases, the J end by 6 bases, with 11 bases between. The CDR3 is made up of 13 amino acids. Written as DNA, the CDR3 is TGTGCCAGCAGCGTGTTGGGGACACATGGCTACACCTTC. This translates into CASSVLGTHGYTF.

This clonotype occurred once. The chain employs TRBV9 and TRBJ2-3; D is undetermined. V gave up 3 bases and J gave up 2 bases, with 7 bases separating them. Per germline, CDR1 SGDLS and CDR2 YYNGEE. This CDR3 contains 13 residues. The CDR3 DNA reads TGTGCCAGCAGCGAGGAGTCCACAGATACGCAGTATTTT. Encoded protein: CASSEESTDTQYF.

V usage is TRBV20-1 and J usage is TRBJ2-5, with 11 bases matching TRBD2. Germline CDR1 DFQATT, CDR2 SNEGSKA (reference sequence). The length of the CDR3 is 15 residues. After removal of 6 bases from V and 6 bases from J, the junction contained 12 bases not matched to a gene. CDR3 DNA sequence: TGCAGTGCCCCCCGCTCGCCTAGCGGGGGGAAGACCCAGTACTTC. It specifies CSAPRSPSGGKTQYF.

This clonotype came up a few times. The gene calls are TRBV7-8 and TRBJ2-5; a weak D match, TRBD1 (6 bases). The CDR3 spans 15 residues. Germline lookup yields CDR1 SGHVS and CDR2 FQNEAQ. V dropped 2 bases and J dropped 5 bases, with 15 bases sitting between them. The CDR3: CASSLKQGLRETQYF. DNA for the CDR3: TGTGCCAGCAGCTTAAAACAGGGCTTGAGGGAGACCCAGTACTTC.

The V gene is TRBV27, the J gene TRBJ1-2, with TRBD1 matching over 7 bases. This CDR3 has 13 amino acids. Germline loops: CDR1 MNHEY, CDR2 SMNVEV (reference sequence). The J segment lost 6 bases and the V segment lost 6 bases, leaving 7 bases of the junction unmatched. The CDR3, as DNA: TGTGCCAGCAGGACACAGGGGAGCGATGGCTACACCTTC. This encodes CASRTQGSDGYTF.

V is TRBV9 and J is TRBJ1-2; D not resolved. Trimming removed 0 bases at V and 0 bases at J, with 15 bases between. The CDR3 consists of 17 residues. Germline-derived CDR1 and CDR2 are SGDLS and YYNGEE. The CDR3 protein is CASSVGGIPSANYGYTF. The DNA of the CDR3 is TGTGCCAGCAGCGTAGGGGGAATTCCTTCCGCTAACTATGGCTACACCTTC.

The CDR3 DNA reads TGTGCCAGCAGCTTAGAGGACTTCTCTACTTTCGGGACGCCGAAGACCCAGTACTTC. Protein sequence: CASSLEDFSTFGTPKTQYF. The rearrangement joins TRBV7-9 to TRBJ2-5; the D gene could be TRBD1 or TRBD2 (5 bases each). The CDR3 runs 19 residues. Between the trimmed V and J ends, which lost 1 base and 6 bases, there was a span of 27 bases. Germline-derived CDR1 and CDR2 are SEHNR and FQNEAQ (reference sequence). Full variable domain (outside the CDR3, taken from reference TRBV7-9 and TRBJ2-5): DTGVSQNPRHKITKRGQNVTFRCDPISEHNRLYWYRQTLGQGPEFLTYFQNEAQLEKSRLLSDRFSAERPKGSFSTLEIQRTEQGDSAMYLCASSLEDFSTFGTPKTQYFGPGTRLLVL.

The table lists this clonotype with a few counts. This sequence joins TRBV5-1 and TRBJ2-7; weak D call: TRBD2 (5 bases). Germline lookup yields CDR1 SGHRS and CDR2 YFSETQ. Trimming removed 2 bases at V and 4 bases at J, with 13 bases between. The CDR3 is made up of 14 amino acids. The CDR3 here is CASSLIGIEYEQYF. The CDR3 nucleotides read TGCGCCAGCAGCTTAATCGGGATAGAATACGAGCAGTACTTC.

The table lists this clonotype with a few counts. The chain has TRBV19 and TRBJ2-7, with D maybe TRBD1 (5 bases). Looked up from germline, CDR1 is LNHDA and CDR2 is SQIVND (reference sequence). Trimming shortened V by 3 bases and J by 5 bases, and 17 bases separated the two germline ends. CDR3 length: 15 amino acids. The CDR3 region is CASSIRAGKGHEQYF. DNA of the CDR3: TGTGCCAGTAGTATCCGGGCAGGGAAGGGCCACGAGCAGTACTTC.

There are a few counts of this clonotype. V gene TRBV12-3 or TRBV12-4 combines with J gene TRBJ2-5; a weak D match, TRBD2 (5 bases). V shed 1 base and J shed 4 bases, with 10 bases lying between them. The CDR3 has 14 amino acids. CDR3 loop: CASSLVSGIETQYF. The CDR3 DNA reads TGTGCCAGCAGTTTAGTATCCGGGATAGAGACCCAGTACTTC.

The chain links TRBV29-1 to TRBJ1-2; D is undetermined. Germline CDR1 reads SQVTM; CDR2 reads ANQGSEA. CDR3 size: 12 residues. V was pared by 5 bases and J by 3 bases, with 10 bases between. The CDR3 bases are TGCAGCGTTAACCGGGAATACTATGGCTACACCTTC. It yields the protein CSVNREYYGYTF.

J is TRBJ2-7 and V is TRBV5-1, with 11 bases identical to TRBD1. With V trimmed by 4 bases and J by 5 bases, 5 bases remained unmatched. The CDR3 covers 14 residues. Per the germline V gene, CDR1 is SGHRS and CDR2 is YFSETQ. CDR3 nucleotides: TGCGCCAGCAGCCTTGGACAGGGGGCTCACGAGCAGTACTTC. Protein: CASSLGQGAHEQYF.

To note about this clonotype: One end of the junction is discordant with germline, which a read error may explain. The chain joins TRBV12-3 or TRBV12-4 to TRBJ2-3; TRBD2 aligns across 7 bases. CDR3 length: 13 amino acids. The CDR3 loop is CASSLGRGGAQYF. The DNA for the CDR3 is TGTGCCAGCAGCTTAGGGCGGGGAGGGGCGCAGTATTTT.

This chain joins TRBV7-3 and TRBJ2-3; 10 bases agree with TRBD2. The CDR3 runs 14 residues. V was clipped by 5 bases and J by 7 bases; unmatched bases: 6. Germline values: CDR1 SGHTA, CDR2 FQGTGA. The CDR3 DNA reads as TGTGCCAGCAGCCAACTAGCGGGGCCCTATACGCAGTATTTT. As protein: CASSQLAGPYTQYF.

CDR3 residues: CSAVAGYNEQFF. The CDR3 coding sequence is TGCAGTGCCGTGGCCGGGTACAATGAGCAGTTCTTC. The rearrangement uses TRBV20-1 and TRBJ2-1; D not certain. The CDR3 sequence is 12 residues long. V lost 6 bases and J 4 bases, leaving 10 bases between the germline ends. The V gene's germline CDR1 is DFQATT and CDR2 SNEGSKA (reference sequence).

This clonotype has only a few counts. This chain joins TRBV12-3 or TRBV12-4 and TRBJ2-1; TRBD2 matches at 12 bases. This CDR3 has 15 residues. After removal of 1 base from V and 14 bases from J, the junction contained 9 bases not matched to a gene. The CDR3 sequence is CASSLGTSGNPGEFF. CDR3 nucleotides: TGTGCCAGCAGTTTAGGGACTAGCGGGAACCCGGGTGAGTTCTTC.

This clonotype occurred a few times. This chain connects TRBV11-2 to TRBJ1-4; D is ambiguous. The CDR3 extends over 15 amino acids. V dropped 1 base and J dropped 8 bases, with 14 bases sitting between them. Germline V gene data show CDR1 as SGHAT and CDR2 as FQNNGV. The CDR3 sequence: CASSLGHRDHEKLFF. The CDR3 DNA sequence: TGTGCCAGCAGCTTAGGGCACCGGGATCACGAAAAACTGTTTTTT. The variable domain in full, completed from reference TRBV11-2 and TRBJ1-4, reads EAGVAQSPRYKIIEKRQSVAFWCNPISGHATLYWYQQILGQGPKLLIQFQNNGVVDDSQLPKDRFSAERLKGVDSTLKIQPAKLEDSAVYLCASSLGHRDHEKLFFGSGTQLSVL.

This rearrangement joins TRBV6-2 or TRBV6-3 to TRBJ2-5; TRBD1 might be the D (6 bases). TRBJ2-1 explains the end of the DNA better; the J call may be wrong. There are 14 residues in the CDR3. The germline V gene has CDR1 MNHEY and CDR2 SVGEGT. The CDR3 is CASRPSQGWGEQFF. The CDR3 region has the DNA TGTGCCAGCCGCCCTTCCCAGGGGTGGGGTGAGCAGTTCTTC.